This entry concerns a single T cell receptor beta chain. This record comes from a study of T cell changes during pregnancy in multiple sclerosis. The table came from immunoSEQ multiplex PCR; TCRdb's copy has only in-frame clones and leaves some out. This table holds more than 40,000 clones, roughly 94% found once. The V segment lost 5 bases and the J segment 6 bases; nucleotides outside the gene matches: 6. CDR3 size: 15 residues. CDR1 and CDR2 from the germline V gene are SGHTA and FQGTGA. This TCR was recovered from a female donor with multiple sclerosis, enrolled in a pregnancy study. This sample comprised CD4+ T cells from peripheral blood mononuclear cells, obtained in the second trimester of pregnancy. The chain combines TRBV7-3 with TRBJ2-1; 11 bases map to TRBD2. This CDR3 reads CASSLPGTSGNEQFF. As DNA, the CDR3 is TGTGCCAGCAGCCTCCCCGGGACTAGCGGCAATGAGCAGTTCTTC.